Below, 22 T cell receptor beta chains from the same sample are listed, as sequenced in a study of blood T cell repertoires in COVID-19. Some clones are missing from TCRdb's copy, which holds only in-frame ones; the method was immunoSEQ multiplex PCR. Among some 150,000 clones, more than 65% were seen once, and the ten largest hold nearly 10%. Sequencing input: peripheral blood. These receptors all stem from a woman aged 50 to 60 with acute or convalescent COVID-19.

This clone was seen only once. V is TRBV7-2 and J is TRBJ2-3; TRBD2 matches at 14 bases. The V gene's germline CDR1 is SGHTA and CDR2 FQGNSA. V was clipped by 5 bases and J by 4 bases; unmatched bases: 5. This CDR3 is 16 amino acids long. CDR3 DNA: TGTGCCAGCAGCGTAAGACTAGCGGGAGGGCCAGATACGCAGTATTTT. Residues: CASSVRLAGGPDTQYF.

The chain combines TRBV5-1 with TRBJ1-1; D is possibly TRBD1 (5 bases). Germline CDR1 is SGHRS and CDR2 is YFSETQ. The V end lost 0 bases, the J end lost 3 bases, and 9 bases lay between the germline ends. There are 14 residues in the CDR3. The CDR3 sequence is CASSLVGAHTEAFF. In DNA form, the CDR3 reads TGCGCCAGCAGCTTGGTAGGGGCCCACACTGAAGCTTTCTTT.

The V and J genes are TRBV6-5 and TRBJ1-2, with TRBD1 as a possible D gene (6 bases). This CDR3 is built from 14 residues. Trimming cost V 6 bases and J 7 bases, with 18 bases left between them. Germline CDR1 MNHEY, CDR2 SVGAGI. The DNA of the CDR3 is TGTGCCAGCAGCTACGATCGGACAGTCTCTGGCTACACCTTC. This gives the protein CASSYDRTVSGYTF.

This chain uses TRBV4-3 with TRBJ2-5, with TRBD2 matching over 8 bases. The CDR3 covers 15 residues. The germline gives CDR1 LGHNA, CDR2 YSLEER. V was pared by 0 bases and J by 4 bases, with 4 bases of the junction left unmatched. CDR3 loop: CASSQERAGVETQYF. The CDR3 nucleotides read TGCGCCAGCAGCCAAGAAAGAGCGGGGGTAGAGACCCAGTACTTC.

This clone was seen just once. Relative to the germline gene, one junction end is altered; a read error may explain this. The chain uses TRBV2 and TRBJ1-3; maybe TRBD1 (5 bases). This CDR3 is built from 13 residues. Per germline, CDR1 SNHLY and CDR2 FYNNEI. The chain's CDR3 is CASSESGPGLRHF. The CDR3, as DNA: TGTGCCAGCAGTGAATCGGGACCGGGACTTAGGCATTTT.

V gene TRBV5-3 combines with J gene TRBJ1-2; D is unresolved. TRBV5-3 is an open reading frame whose function is uncertain. This CDR3 is built from 14 residues. V shed 3 bases and J shed 3 bases, with 12 bases lying between them. CDR3 DNA sequence: TGTGCCAGAAGCTGGAGGACGGTAGACTATGGCTACACCTTC. It encodes CARSWRTVDYGYTF.

The CDR3 DNA reads TGCGCCAGCAGCCCCCAGGGGAATGAAAAACTGTTTTTT. This codes for CASSPQGNEKLFF. V and J are TRBV5-1 and TRBJ1-4; D is possibly TRBD1 (6 bases). With 4 bases removed from V and 5 bases from J, the gap between germline ends came to 9 bases. Germline CDR1 is SGHRS and CDR2 is YFSETQ. There are 13 residues in the CDR3.

The V and J genes are TRBV19 and TRBJ2-7; 10 bases map to TRBD1. In germline, CDR1 is LNHDA, CDR2 SQIVND (reference sequence). The J segment lost 5 bases and the V segment lost 6 bases, leaving 4 bases of the junction unmatched. The CDR3 has 13 residues. The CDR3 region is CASSWDRGNEQYF. CDR3 coding DNA: TGTGCCAGTAGCTGGGACAGGGGTAACGAGCAGTACTTC.

The chain uses TRBV7-8 and TRBJ1-5, with D unclear. The CDR3 has 14 amino acids. From germline, CDR1 is SGHVS and CDR2 FQNEAQ. Trimming stripped 1 base from V and 5 bases from J, with 9 bases between. CDR3 residues: CASSLGQRHQPQHF. The CDR3 nucleotides are TGTGCCAGCAGCTTAGGGCAGCGGCATCAGCCCCAGCATTTT. The entire variable domain, with the rest obtained from reference TRBV7-8 and TRBJ1-5, is as follows: GAGVSQSPRYKVAKRGQDVALRCDPISGHVSLFWYQQALGQGPEFLTYFQNEAQLDKSGLPSDRFFAERPEGSVSTLKIQRTQQEDSAVYLCASSLGQRHQPQHFGDGTRLSIL.

The chain couples TRBV29-1 to TRBJ2-4; 7 bases agree with TRBD1. V lost 4 bases and J lost 5; bases outside the gene matches: 8. The CDR3 is made up of 14 amino acids. The V gene's germline CDR1 is SQVTM and CDR2 ANQGSEA. The CDR3 coding sequence is TGCAGCGTTGCCAGGGGGTTCGGGGAAAACATTCAGTACTTC. The encoded protein is CSVARGFGENIQYF.

V is TRBV28 and J is TRBJ2-1; 7 bases map to TRBD1. The CDR3 extends over 14 amino acids. CDR1 is MDHEN and CDR2 is SYDVKM in the germline V gene. V lost 4 bases, J lost 8 bases, and 8 bases stayed unmatched. CDR3 amino acids: CASSSPGQGDEQFF. For the CDR3, the DNA is TGTGCCAGCAGTTCCCCCGGCCAGGGGGATGAGCAGTTCTTC.

The rearrangement joins TRBV7-2 to TRBJ2-3; D is unclear. The germline gives CDR1 SGHTA, CDR2 FQGNSA. V was cut by 3 bases and J by 2 bases, with 6 bases left in between. The CDR3 runs 13 residues. The CDR3 is CASSFQITDTQYF. The CDR3 DNA is TGTGCCAGCAGCTTCCAGATCACAGATACGCAGTATTTT. Combining the CDR3 with reference TRBV7-2 and TRBJ2-3 gives the whole variable domain GAGVSQSPSNKVTEKGKDVELRCDPISGHTALYWYRQSLGQGLEFLIYFQGNSAPDKSGLPSDRFSAERTGGSVSTLTIQRTQQEDSAVYLCASSFQITDTQYFGPGTRLTVL.

About this clone: The sample holds other DNA sequences that translate to the same CDR3. V is TRBV5-1 and J is TRBJ2-1, with 8 bases matching TRBD2. The germline V gene has CDR1 SGHRS and CDR2 YFSETQ. J lost 2 bases, V lost 4 bases, and 5 bases had no gene match. This CDR3 region has 15 residues. The CDR3 sequence is CASSLTSGTYNEQFF. CDR3 in DNA: TGCGCCAGCAGCCTTACTAGCGGAACCTACAATGAGCAGTTCTTC.

The genes are TRBV5-4 and TRBJ2-2; 7 positions match TRBD2. The J segment lost 5 bases and the V segment lost 0 bases, leaving 4 bases of the junction unmatched. CDR3 size: 15 residues. Looked up from germline, CDR1 is SGHNT and CDR2 is YYREEE (reference sequence). The CDR3 region has the DNA TGTGCCAGCAGCTTGGAGCGGGGTAGGACCGGGGAGCTGTTTTTT. It yields the protein CASSLERGRTGELFF.

The gene calls are TRBV2 and TRBJ2-7; the D gene is possibly TRBD2 (6 bases). V shed 4 bases and J shed 10 bases, with 20 bases lying between them. The CDR3 covers 14 residues. Per germline, CDR1 SNHLY and CDR2 FYNNEI. In DNA form, the CDR3 reads TGTGCCAGCAGTGGAGGGGCGGGATCCTCTGATCAGTACTTC. Protein product: CASSGGAGSSDQYF.

The chain uses TRBV7-9 and TRBJ2-2; 7 nucleotides match TRBD2. Germline-derived CDR1 and CDR2 are SEHNR and FQNEAQ (reference sequence). V shed 1 base and J 7 bases; nucleotides not matched to a gene: 12. The CDR3 loop spans 17 amino acids. The CDR3: CASSLGLAGANIGELFF. CDR3 DNA: TGTGCCAGCAGCTTAGGTTTGGCGGGAGCTAATATCGGGGAGCTGTTTTTT.

This clone is a singleton in its sample. The chain uses TRBV7-2 and TRBJ2-3; D might be TRBD1 (5 bases). The CDR3 consists of 15 residues. Germline-derived CDR1 and CDR2 are SGHTA and FQGNSA. V lost 8 bases and J 2 bases, leaving 17 bases between the germline ends. In DNA, the CDR3 is TGTGCCAGCTCCACTGGGGCAGGCCTCACAGATACGCAGTATTTT. This translates into CASSTGAGLTDTQYF.

The chain is built from TRBV3-1 (or the pseudogene TRBV3-2) and TRBJ1-4; a weak D match, TRBD1 (6 bases). The CDR3 spans 16 residues. V shed 3 bases and J shed 3 bases, with 14 bases lying between them. The germline CDR1 and CDR2 sequences are LGHDT and YNNKEL (reference sequence). In DNA, the CDR3 is TGTGCCAGCAGCCAGATCTACCAGGGGTCTAATGAAAAACTGTTTTTT. Translating it yields CASSQIYQGSNEKLFF.

The genes are TRBV19 and TRBJ2-3; 10 bases fit TRBD2. The junction had 1 base not matched to a gene; V was cut back by 3 bases and J by 1 base. Germline loops: CDR1 LNHDA, CDR2 SQIVND (reference sequence). The CDR3 has 15 amino acids. The CDR3 region is CASSIGTSGTDTQYF. CDR3 nucleotides: TGTGCCAGTAGTATTGGGACTAGCGGCACAGATACGCAGTATTTT. Together with reference TRBV19 and TRBJ2-3, the CDR3 gives the full variable domain: DGGITQSPKYLFRKEGQNVTLSCEQNLNHDAMYWYRQDPGQGLRLIYYSQIVNDFQKGDIAEGYSVSREKKESFPLTVTSAQKNPTAFYLCASSIGTSGTDTQYFGPGTRLTVL.

CDR3 in amino acids: CASSYPGQGRDTQYF. In DNA form, the CDR3 reads TGTGCCAGCAGCTACCCGGGACAGGGTAGAGATACGCAGTATTTT. The chain recombines TRBV7-9 with TRBJ2-3; TRBD1 matches 9 bases. The CDR3 totals 15 residues. The V segment lost 4 bases and the J segment 5 bases; nucleotides outside the gene matches: 7. Germline CDR1 reads SEHNR; CDR2 reads FQNEAQ (reference sequence).

This rearrangement joins TRBV7-2 to TRBJ1-6, with 9 bases matching TRBD1. CDR1 and CDR2 from the germline V gene are SGHTA and FQGNSA. V dropped 3 bases and J dropped 12; count of bases not matched to a gene: 6. CDR3 length: 14 residues. This CDR3 is CASSFGDRARPLHF. As DNA, the CDR3 is TGTGCCAGCAGCTTCGGGGACAGGGCCAGACCCCTCCACTTT.

This chain joins TRBV12-5 and TRBJ2-2; the D gene is possibly TRBD1 (6 bases). This CDR3 is built from 15 residues. Trimming took 6 bases from V and 6 from J, leaving 17 bases between them. CDR1 and CDR2 (germline): LGHNT, FRNRAP. CDR3: CASGTTGLRAGELFF. DNA of the CDR3: TGTGCTAGTGGGACCACAGGGTTGAGGGCCGGGGAGCTGTTTTTT.